The 23 T cell receptor beta chains listed next were all sequenced from one sample in a study of Graves' ophthalmopathy and Graves' hyperthyroidism. The authors amplified TCR beta CDR3 regions from RNA transcripts. In the first round, RT-PCR was carried out with HTBI primers, and a multiplex PCR formed the second round. TCRdb recomputed calls from the multiplex PCR reads with MiXCR, one row per CDR3 protein. The repertoire has tens of thousands of distinct CDR3 sequences, roughly half of them found once; the top ten carry 18%. Sequenced sample: peripheral blood. These receptor sequences come from an adult man with Graves' ophthalmopathy.

CDR3 nucleotides: TGCAGTGCTAGAGGCGGGGTTACTGAAGCTTTCTTT. It yields the protein CSARGGVTEAFF. The V gene is TRBV20-1, the J gene TRBJ1-1; D is unclear. The germline V and J ends were trimmed by 1 base and 5 bases, with 8 bases remaining between them. The CDR3 totals 12 residues. The V gene's germline CDR1 is DFQATT and CDR2 SNEGSKA (reference sequence).

The genes are TRBV20-1 and TRBJ2-1, with 12 bases identical to TRBD2. The CDR3 runs to 15 residues. The junction had 1 base not matched to a gene; V was cut back by 2 bases and J by 2 bases. Germline V gene data show CDR1 as DFQATT and CDR2 as SNEGSKA (reference sequence). CDR3 region: CSARLAGGPYNEQFF. CDR3 nucleotide sequence: TGCAGTGCTAGACTAGCGGGAGGGCCCTACAATGAGCAGTTCTTC.

This clonotype appeared many times. The V and J genes are TRBV19 and TRBJ2-2, with TRBD1 matching 7 bases. CDR1 and CDR2 (germline): LNHDA, SQIVND (reference sequence). CDR3 length: 16 residues. V gave up 5 bases and J gave up 0 bases; unmatched junction bases: 6. The CDR3 bases are TGTGCCAGTAGTCTTGGGGACAGTTCGAACACCGGGGAGCTGTTTTTT. Amino acids: CASSLGDSSNTGELFF.

This clonotype rates as medium-sized. This chain uses TRBV7-8 with TRBJ1-6; tentative D call: TRBD1 (5 bases). The V end was cut by 1 base, the J end by 7 bases, with 11 bases between. The CDR3 sequence is 15 residues long. The germline V gene encodes CDR1 SGHVS and CDR2 FQNEAQ. DNA for the CDR3: TGTGCCAGCAGCTTAGGAGGGGCGGACAATTCACCCCTCCACTTT. Protein product: CASSLGGADNSPLHF.

This clonotype was seen repeatedly, ten times or more. This rearrangement joins TRBV7-9 to TRBJ1-4; D call uncertain. Germline V gene sequence: CDR1 SEHNR, CDR2 FQNEAQ (reference sequence). CDR3 length: 14 amino acids. Between the trimmed V and J ends, which lost 2 bases and 4 bases, there was a span of 8 bases. CDR3 sequence reads: CASSLRGNNEKLFF. In DNA form, the CDR3 reads TGTGCCAGCAGCTTACGAGGGAATAATGAAAAACTGTTTTTT. The full variable domain, in which reference TRBV7-9 and TRBJ1-4 provide the parts outside the CDR3, is DTGVSQNPRHKITKRGQNVTFRCDPISEHNRLYWYRQTLGQGPEFLTYFQNEAQLEKSRLLSDRFSAERPKGSFSTLEIQRTEQGDSAMYLCASSLRGNNEKLFFGSGTQLSVL.

By share of the sample, this clonotype is medium-sized. The chain couples TRBV2 to TRBJ1-6; 7 nucleotides line up with TRBD1. Per germline, CDR1 SNHLY and CDR2 FYNNEI. V was pared by 5 bases and J by 4 bases, with 5 bases of the junction left unmatched. The CDR3 contains 15 residues. The CDR3 bases are TGTGCCAGCAGTCCGGGACAGCGATATAATTCACCCCTCCACTTT. The encoded protein is CASSPGQRYNSPLHF.

The genes are TRBV25-1 and TRBJ2-1; 7 bases agree with TRBD1. This CDR3 is 11 amino acids long. The germline CDR1 and CDR2 sequences are MGHDK and SYGVNS. DNA of the CDR3: TGTGCTAGGTACAGGGGCGCGGAGCAGTTCTTC. Translation: CARYRGAEQFF.

The V and J genes are TRBV29-1 and TRBJ2-6; D call uncertain. Germline V gene sequence: CDR1 SQVTM, CDR2 ANQGSEA. This CDR3 contains 14 residues. The V gene lost 2 bases and the J gene lost 4 bases, with 9 bases spanning the gap. The CDR3 DNA reads TGCAGCGTTGAAATAGTTGCAGGGGCCAACGTCCTGACTTTC. Its translation: CSVEIVAGANVLTF.

This clonotype was observed at least ten times. The V call is TRBV19, the J call TRBJ1-5; no reliable D call. V dropped 4 bases and J dropped 6 bases, with 7 bases sitting between them. This CDR3 contains 12 residues. CDR1 LNHDA and CDR2 SQIVND come from the germline V gene (reference sequence). CDR3 DNA sequence: TGTGCCAGTAGTAATGGGCTTCAGCCCCAGCATTTT. This gives the protein CASSNGLQPQHF.

The V and J genes are TRBV5-1 and TRBJ2-1; 7 bases are shared with TRBD2. V lost 0 bases to trimming and J lost 8 bases; unmatched junction nucleotides: 8. The CDR3 totals 15 residues. Germline values: CDR1 SGHRS, CDR2 YFSETQ. DNA for the CDR3: TGCGCCAGCAGCTTGGGAGACGGGGGAGGGGATGAGCAGTTCTTC. Translation: CASSLGDGGGDEQFF.

The table lists this clonotype with a count of one. The chain joins TRBV2 to TRBJ1-2; the D gene is possibly TRBD1 (6 bases). CDR3 size: 12 residues. The germline V gene has CDR1 SNHLY and CDR2 FYNNEI. Trimming pared 7 bases from V and 4 bases from J, leaving 10 bases between. The CDR3 sequence: CASKRQVYGYTF. CDR3 sequence (DNA): TGTGCCAGCAAGAGACAGGTCTATGGCTACACCTTC.

This clonotype came up many times. V gene TRBV11-2 combines with J gene TRBJ2-3, with 12 positions matching TRBD1. Looked up from germline, CDR1 is SGHAT and CDR2 is FQNNGV. Trimming at V came to 5 bases and at J to 14 bases, leaving 8 bases not matched to a gene. The CDR3 is 13 residues long. The CDR3, as DNA: TGTGCCAGCAGCCTACCCGGGACAGGGGGCAGGTATTTT. Translation gives CASSLPGTGGRYF.

Many counts were recorded for this clonotype. V usage is TRBV5-1 and J usage is TRBJ1-5; D is perhaps TRBD1 (6 bases). V was shortened by 0 bases and J by 2 bases, with 6 bases between the two germline ends. The CDR3 is 14 residues long. Germline assignment: CDR1 SGHRS and CDR2 YFSETQ. Here the CDR3 DNA reads TGCGCCAGCAGCTTGGAGGGGGGCAATCAGCCCCAGCATTTT. This gives the protein CASSLEGGNQPQHF.

The chain couples TRBV6-1 to TRBJ1-4, with 9 bases matching TRBD1. The germline CDR1 and CDR2 sequences are MNHNS and SASEGT. This CDR3 comprises 15 residues. V dropped 4 bases and J dropped 5; count of bases not matched to a gene: 5. CDR3 residues: CASSAGTGWNEKLFF. The CDR3 DNA sequence: TGTGCCAGCAGTGCCGGGACAGGGTGGAATGAAAAACTGTTTTTT.

This clonotype was counted many times. The genes are TRBV5-1 and TRBJ2-2; D call uncertain. The germline V gene has CDR1 SGHRS and CDR2 YFSETQ. The V gene lost 1 base and the J gene lost 3 bases, with 4 bases spanning the gap. The CDR3 totals 13 residues. This CDR3 is CASSLTDTGELFF. The CDR3 coding sequence is TGCGCCAGCAGCTTGACCGACACCGGGGAGCTGTTTTTT.

The sample holds a few counts of this clonotype. V and J are TRBV18 and TRBJ2-2; 14 bases align to TRBD2. CDR3 length: 17 residues. CDR1 is KGHSH and CDR2 is LQKENI in the germline V gene. V lost 3 bases and J lost 4; bases outside the gene matches: 4. The CDR3 protein is CASSPLGLAGGTGELFF. The CDR3 bases are TGTGCCAGCTCACCCCTCGGACTAGCGGGGGGCACCGGGGAGCTGTTTTTT.

The CDR3 DNA reads as TGCGCCAGCAGCGGACGGACAGGACGGACCTACGAGCAGTACTTC. Its translation: CASSGRTGRTYEQYF. V is TRBV5-1 and J is TRBJ2-7; 7 bases line up with TRBD1. The CDR3 covers 15 residues. From germline, CDR1 is SGHRS and CDR2 YFSETQ. Trimming cost V 4 bases and J 2 bases; bases outside gene matches: 9.

On this clonotype: A much larger clone lies a single base off, so this may be a read error. The V gene is TRBV6-2 or TRBV6-3, the J gene TRBJ1-2; D unresolved. Germline V gives CDR1 MNHEY, CDR2 SVGEGT. The germline V and J ends were trimmed by 6 bases and 8 bases, with 25 bases remaining between them. CDR3 length: 16 amino acids. Here the CDR3 reads CASSKEGSYRSQGYTF. Written as DNA, the CDR3 is TGTGCCAGCAGCAAAGAGGGCTCCTATAGATCGCAGGGCTACACCTTC.

Only one count was recorded for this clonotype. The junction departs from germline at one end; a sequencing error may be responsible. The chain uses TRBV29-1 and TRBJ2-6; TRBD1 is a possible D gene (5 bases). The CDR3 totals 11 residues. CDR1 is SQVTM and CDR2 is ANQGSEA in the germline V gene. The CDR3 protein is CSVWGADTEAF. CDR3 DNA sequence: TGCAGCGTTTGGGGCGCCGACACTGAAGCTTTC.

This sequence joins TRBV7-3 and TRBJ2-1, with D perhaps matching TRBD2 (7 bases). The V end was cut by 2 bases, the J end by 12 bases, with 20 bases between. Germline lookup yields CDR1 SGHTA and CDR2 FQGTGA. The CDR3 has 15 residues. The CDR3 nucleotides read TGTGCCAGCAGCTTACGGGCGGGGGCGGCGGGTACGCAGTTCTTC. Amino acid sequence: CASSLRAGAAGTQFF.

Comment on this clonotype: The junction and the germline gene differ at one end; a read error may be behind it. The chain recombines TRBV2 with TRBJ2-1, with TRBD1 matching over 9 bases. This CDR3 spans 15 amino acids. Germline V CDR1 and CDR2: SNHLY, FYNNEI. CDR3 region: CASSRTGEEGNGQFF. CDR3 DNA sequence: TGTGCCAGCAGTCGGACAGGGGAAGAGGGGAATGGGCAGTTTTTC.

This clonotype was observed at least ten times. The chain recombines TRBV3-1 with TRBJ2-7, with D unclear. This CDR3 region has 15 residues. CDR1 and CDR2 from the germline V gene are LGHDT and YNNKEL (reference sequence). The germline V and J ends were trimmed by 4 bases and 2 bases, with 15 bases remaining between them. This chain's CDR3 is CASSPRRSLTYEQYF. DNA for the CDR3: TGTGCCAGCAGCCCCCGTCGCTCCCTAACCTACGAGCAGTACTTC.

This clonotype is medium-sized. The rearrangement uses TRBV7-9 and TRBJ2-7; no clear D. The CDR3 runs 13 residues. Trimming took 0 bases from V and 3 from J, leaving 6 bases between them. From germline, CDR1 is SEHNR and CDR2 FQNEAQ (reference sequence). The CDR3 bases are TGTGCCAGCAGCTTAGCGGTCGACTACGAGCAGTACGTC. This codes for CASSLAVDYEQYV.